This T cell receptor beta chain was sequenced for a study of blood T cell repertoires in COVID-19. Overall study context: Acute-phase and convalescent COVID-19 samples originated in the United States, Italy and Spain. Sample material is recorded as cDNA or gDNA derived from T cells, B-cell-depleted T cells, or PBMCs.

The germline V and J ends were trimmed by 1 base and 7 bases, with 16 bases remaining between them. The CDR3 is 16 amino acids. Germline V lookup: CDR1 LNHNV, CDR2 YYDKDF (reference sequence). In the original workflow: Reference gene primer amplification yielded estimated nucleated cell counts. Only in-frame clones appear in the TCRdb table, and some are missing; sequencing was by immunoSEQ multiplex PCR. For V, J and clone size, that table is used; D and trimming come from the DNA. The data hold approximately 27,000 clones, with roughly nine tenths observed a single time. V and J are TRBV15 and TRBJ1-4; D call uncertain. Sequencing was done on a sample of peripheral blood. The clonotype originates from a man between 60 and 70 years old with acute or convalescent COVID-19. The CDR3 is CATSRASGSKGEKLFF. DNA of the CDR3: TGTGCCACCAGCAGAGCTTCGGGGTCGAAGGGTGAAAAACTGTTTTTT.